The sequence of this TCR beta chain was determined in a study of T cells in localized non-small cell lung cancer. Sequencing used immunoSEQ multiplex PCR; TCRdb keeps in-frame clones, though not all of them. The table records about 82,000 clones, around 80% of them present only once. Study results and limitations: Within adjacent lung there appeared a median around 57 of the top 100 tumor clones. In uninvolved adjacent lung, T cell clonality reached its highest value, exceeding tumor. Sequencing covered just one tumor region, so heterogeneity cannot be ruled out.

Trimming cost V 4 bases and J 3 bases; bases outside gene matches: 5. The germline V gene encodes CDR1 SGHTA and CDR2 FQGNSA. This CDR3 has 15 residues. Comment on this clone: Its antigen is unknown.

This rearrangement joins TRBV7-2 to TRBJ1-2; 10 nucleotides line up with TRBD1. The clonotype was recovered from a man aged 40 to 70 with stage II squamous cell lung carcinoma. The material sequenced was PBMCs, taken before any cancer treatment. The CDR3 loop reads CASSSTGQGYYGYTF. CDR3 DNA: TGTGCCAGCAGCTCTACGGGACAGGGGTACTATGGCTACACCTTC.